Listed here are 4 T cell receptor beta chains from one sample, sequenced in a study of blood T cell repertoires in COVID-19. The data were produced by immunoSEQ multiplex PCR, yet TCRdb's version contains in-frame clones alone and is incomplete. Of roughly 200,000 clones detected, about 88% appear once; the ten largest clones hold around 2.7%. Sequenced sample: peripheral blood. These receptors were taken from a man aged 55 to 70 with acute or convalescent COVID-19.

The V gene is TRBV19, the J gene TRBJ1-6; D is unclear. V was trimmed by 0 bases and J by 8 bases, leaving 11 bases between them. This CDR3 comprises 15 residues. Germline CDR1 LNHDA, CDR2 SQIVND (reference sequence). This chain's CDR3 is CASSIEEGGHSPLHF. DNA for the CDR3: TGTGCCAGTAGTATAGAGGAGGGTGGCCATTCACCCCTCCACTTT.

The chain has TRBV19 and TRBJ2-3; 9 bases fit TRBD2. V was pared by 4 bases and J by 0 bases, with 8 bases of the junction left unmatched. The V gene's germline CDR1 is LNHDA and CDR2 SQIVND (reference sequence). The CDR3 consists of 17 residues. CDR3 loop: CASSRWNSGGSTDTQYF. CDR3 in DNA: TGTGCCAGTAGTAGGTGGAATAGCGGGGGAAGCACAGATACGCAGTATTTT.

The chain joins TRBV5-4 to TRBJ2-7; 9 nucleotides match TRBD1. In germline, CDR1 is SGHNT, CDR2 YYREEE (reference sequence). The CDR3 runs to 15 residues. The trim removed 4 bases at V and 1 base at J, leaving 6 bases unmatched. CDR3 sequence reads: CASSPDRGGSYEQYF. The CDR3, as DNA: TGTGCCAGCAGCCCGGACAGGGGCGGATCCTACGAGCAGTACTTC.

The chain carries TRBV6-1 and TRBJ1-1; 7 bases fit TRBD1. Looked up from germline, CDR1 is MNHNS and CDR2 is SASEGT. Trimming cost V 3 bases and J 0 bases; bases outside gene matches: 4. The CDR3 is 15 amino acids. The DNA for the CDR3 is TGTGCCAGCAGTGAGCGGACAGGAATGAACACTGAAGCTTTCTTT. Protein product: CASSERTGMNTEAFF.